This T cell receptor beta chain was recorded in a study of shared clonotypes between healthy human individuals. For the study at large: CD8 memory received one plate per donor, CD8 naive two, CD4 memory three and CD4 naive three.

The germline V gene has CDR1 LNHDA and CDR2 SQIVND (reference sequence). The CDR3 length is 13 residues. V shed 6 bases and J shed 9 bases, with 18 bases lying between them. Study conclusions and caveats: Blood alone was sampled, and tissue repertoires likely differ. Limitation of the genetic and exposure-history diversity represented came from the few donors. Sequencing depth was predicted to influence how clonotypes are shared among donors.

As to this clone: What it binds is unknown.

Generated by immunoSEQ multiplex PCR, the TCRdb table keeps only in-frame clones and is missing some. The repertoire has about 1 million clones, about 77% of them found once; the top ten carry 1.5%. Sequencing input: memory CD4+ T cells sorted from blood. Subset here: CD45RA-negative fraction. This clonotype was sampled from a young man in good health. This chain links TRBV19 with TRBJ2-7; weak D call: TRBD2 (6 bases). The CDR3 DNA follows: TGTGCCAGTAGAGATGCGGGGTTAAGGACGCAGTACTTC. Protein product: CASRDAGLRTQYF.